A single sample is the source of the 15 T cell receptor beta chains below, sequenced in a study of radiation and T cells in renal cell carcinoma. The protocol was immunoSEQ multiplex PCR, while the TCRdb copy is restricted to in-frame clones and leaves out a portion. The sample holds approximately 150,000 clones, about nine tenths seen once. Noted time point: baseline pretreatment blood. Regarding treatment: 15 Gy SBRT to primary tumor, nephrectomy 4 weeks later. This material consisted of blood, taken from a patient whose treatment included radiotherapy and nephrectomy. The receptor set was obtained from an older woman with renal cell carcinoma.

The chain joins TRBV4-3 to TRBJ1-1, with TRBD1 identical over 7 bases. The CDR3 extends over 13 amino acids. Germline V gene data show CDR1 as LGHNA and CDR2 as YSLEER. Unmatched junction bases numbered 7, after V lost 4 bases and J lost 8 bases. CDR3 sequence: CASSRALQGEAFF. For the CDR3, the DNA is TGCGCCAGCAGCCGGGCATTACAGGGGGAAGCTTTCTTT.

The CDR3 DNA follows: TGTGCCGCCAGGGGAGGCACCGGGGAGCTGTTTTTT. This codes for CAARGGTGELFF. The chain recombines TRBV6-6 with TRBJ2-2; D tentatively fits TRBD1 or TRBD2 (6 bases each). CDR3 length equals 12 residues. Germline V gives CDR1 MNHNY, CDR2 SVGAGI (reference sequence). Between the trimmed V and J ends, which lost 11 bases and 4 bases, there was a span of 11 bases.

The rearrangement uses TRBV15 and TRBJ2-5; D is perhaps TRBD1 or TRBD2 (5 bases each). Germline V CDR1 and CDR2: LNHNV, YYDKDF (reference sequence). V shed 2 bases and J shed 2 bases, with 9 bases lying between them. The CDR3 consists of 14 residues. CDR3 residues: CATSRRDRQETQYF. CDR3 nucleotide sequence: TGTGCCACCAGCAGACGGGACCGACAAGAGACCCAGTACTTC.

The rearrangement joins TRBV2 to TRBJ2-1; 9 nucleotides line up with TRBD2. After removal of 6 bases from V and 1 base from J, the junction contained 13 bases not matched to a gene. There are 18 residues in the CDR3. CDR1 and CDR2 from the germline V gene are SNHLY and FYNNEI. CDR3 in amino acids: CASRRGPLAGPSYNEQFF. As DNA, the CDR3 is TGTGCCAGCAGGAGGGGTCCTCTAGCGGGGCCATCCTACAATGAGCAGTTCTTC.

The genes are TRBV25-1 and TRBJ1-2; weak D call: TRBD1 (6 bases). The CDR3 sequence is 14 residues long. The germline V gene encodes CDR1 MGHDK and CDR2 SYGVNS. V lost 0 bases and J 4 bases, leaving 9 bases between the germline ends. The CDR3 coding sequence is TGTGCCAGCAGTGAATATAAACAGGGCTATGGCTACACCTTC. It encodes CASSEYKQGYGYTF.

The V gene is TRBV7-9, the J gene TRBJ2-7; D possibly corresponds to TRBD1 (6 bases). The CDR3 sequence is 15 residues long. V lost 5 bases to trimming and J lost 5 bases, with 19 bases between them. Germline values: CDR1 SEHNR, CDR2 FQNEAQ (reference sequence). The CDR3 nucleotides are TGTGCCAGCAGCCACTCCCCGGACAGATGGAACGAGCAGTACTTC. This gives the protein CASSHSPDRWNEQYF.

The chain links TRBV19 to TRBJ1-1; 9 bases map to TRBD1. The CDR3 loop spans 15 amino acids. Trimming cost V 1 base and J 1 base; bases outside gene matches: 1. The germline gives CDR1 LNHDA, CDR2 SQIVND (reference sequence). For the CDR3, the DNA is TGTGCCAGTAGTATAGGGGGACAGGGGAACACTGAAGCTTTCTTT. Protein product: CASSIGGQGNTEAFF.

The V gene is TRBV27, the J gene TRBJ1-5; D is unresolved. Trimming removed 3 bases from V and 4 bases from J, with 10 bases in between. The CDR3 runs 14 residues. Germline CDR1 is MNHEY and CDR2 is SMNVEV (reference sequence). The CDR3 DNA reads TGTGCCAGCAGTTTCGGTTGGGGAAATCAGCCCCAGCATTTT. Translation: CASSFGWGNQPQHF.

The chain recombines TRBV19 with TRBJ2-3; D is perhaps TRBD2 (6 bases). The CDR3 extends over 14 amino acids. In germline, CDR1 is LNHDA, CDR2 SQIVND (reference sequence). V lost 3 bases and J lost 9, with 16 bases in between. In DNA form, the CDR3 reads TGTGCCAGTAGTATGAGGGAGGAAGGGCCGACGCAGTATTTT. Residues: CASSMREEGPTQYF.

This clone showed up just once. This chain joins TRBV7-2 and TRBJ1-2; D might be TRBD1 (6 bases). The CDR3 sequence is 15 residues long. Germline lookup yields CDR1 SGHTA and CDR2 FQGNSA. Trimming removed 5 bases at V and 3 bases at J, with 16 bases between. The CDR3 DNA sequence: TGTGCCAGCAGCATGCTACCACAGGGTTACTATGGCTACACCTTC. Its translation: CASSMLPQGYYGYTF.

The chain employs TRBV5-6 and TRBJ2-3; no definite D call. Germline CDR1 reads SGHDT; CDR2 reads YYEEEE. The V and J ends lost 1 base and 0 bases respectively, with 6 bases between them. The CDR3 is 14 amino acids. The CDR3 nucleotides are TGTGCCAGCAGCTTGTACTCTAGCACAGATACGCAGTATTTT. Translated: CASSLYSSTDTQYF.

DNA of the CDR3: TGTGCCAGCAGCCGAGGGACAGAAGCTTTCTTT. Translated, it gives CASSRGTEAFF. The chain joins TRBV6-5 to TRBJ1-1, with D maybe TRBD1 (6 bases). V lost 6 bases to trimming and J lost 8 bases, with 10 bases between them. The CDR3 is 11 amino acids. Germline V gene data show CDR1 as MNHEY and CDR2 as SVGAGI.

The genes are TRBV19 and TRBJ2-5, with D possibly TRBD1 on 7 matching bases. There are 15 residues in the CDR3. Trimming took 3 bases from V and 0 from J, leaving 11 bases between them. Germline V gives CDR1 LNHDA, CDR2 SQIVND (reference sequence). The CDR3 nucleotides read TGTGCCAGTAGTATGGCAGGGGGGTACCAAGAGACCCAGTACTTC. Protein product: CASSMAGGYQETQYF.

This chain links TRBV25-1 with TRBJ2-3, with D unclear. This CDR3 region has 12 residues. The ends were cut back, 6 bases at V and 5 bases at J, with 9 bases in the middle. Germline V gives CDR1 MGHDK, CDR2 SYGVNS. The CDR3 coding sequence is TGTGCCAGCAGCGCCCGAGGAGATACGCAGTATTTT. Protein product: CASSARGDTQYF.

CDR3 residues: CASSFPGGFNTGELFF. For the CDR3, the DNA is TGTGCCAGCAGTTTTCCCGGGGGGTTTAACACCGGGGAGCTGTTTTTT. The V gene is TRBV27, the J gene TRBJ2-2, with 7 bases lining up with TRBD2. Trimming took 3 bases from V and 2 from J; bases not matched to a gene: 6. The length of the CDR3 is 16 residues. In germline, CDR1 is MNHEY, CDR2 SMNVEV (reference sequence).